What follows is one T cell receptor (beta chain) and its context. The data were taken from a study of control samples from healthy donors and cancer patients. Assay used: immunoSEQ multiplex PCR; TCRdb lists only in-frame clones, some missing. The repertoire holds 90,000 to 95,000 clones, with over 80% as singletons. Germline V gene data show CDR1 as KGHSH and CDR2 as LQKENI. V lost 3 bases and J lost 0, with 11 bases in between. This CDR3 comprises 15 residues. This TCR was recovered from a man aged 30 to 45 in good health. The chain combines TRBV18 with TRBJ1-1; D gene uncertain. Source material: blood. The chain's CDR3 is CASSPSTPMNTEAFF. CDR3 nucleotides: TGTGCCAGCTCACCTAGTACACCCATGAACACTGAAGCTTTCTTT.